The rows below give T cell receptor beta chains drawn from one sample of a study of cytomegalovirus exposure and HLA in healthy donors. Profiled with immunoSEQ multiplex PCR; TCRdb holds only in-frame clones, not every one. In the table there are approximately 97,000 clones, around 77% of which are singletons. The sample comprised PBMCs. The receptors originated from a male donor in good health and CMV-seropositive. Each CDR3 is given without its conserved first and last residue.

v_gene	j_gene	CDR3aa
TRBV7-8	TRBJ1-2	ASSKTPGGPPGYT
TRBV5-6	TRBJ2-2	ASSWPGQEVANTGELF
TRBV4-1	TRBJ1-2	ASKKGGGWPGSPYGYT
TRBV9	TRBJ1-2	ASSEQGFYT
TRBV7-8	TRBJ1-2	ASSPGQGYGYT
TRBV10-2	TRBJ2-3	ASGGGPPTDTQY
TRBV5-1	TRBJ2-5	ASSWMGLAGGETQY
TRBV5-1	TRBJ2-3	ASSLLPYVQAGTQY
TRBV19	TRBJ2-1	ATLAGEVNEQF
TRBV27	TRBJ1-5	ASGPRGGTGQPQH
TRBV6-1	TRBJ2-3	ASSAPGTSGSTDTQY
TRBV6-5	TRBJ1-1	ASSWSGQGKNTEAF
TRBV21-1	TRBJ2-1	ASNPQRHRGNEQF
TRBV5-8	TRBJ1-2	ASSSRDRVYYGYT
TRBV9	TRBJ2-6	ASSARGTGANVLT
TRBV18	TRBJ2-1	ASSPPGTAYNEQF
TRBV12-5	TRBJ2-7	ASGLSWTSGAYEQY
TRBV7-2	TRBJ1-2	ASSLAGTGEGYT
TRBV18	TRBJ2-7	ASSPTGGNHEQY
TRBV27	TRBJ2-2	ASSPSFGELF
TRBV9	TRBJ2-7	ASSVGAGVKSEQY
TRBV7-2	TRBJ2-4	ASSVRAGDGNIQY
TRBV19	TRBJ2-1	ASTLNPDSSYNEQF
TRBV10-3	TRBJ2-3	AISEMTGGTDTQY
TRBV15	TRBJ2-3	ATSRVAGGTDTQY
TRBV21-1	TRBJ1-1	ASSKKGKGAEAF
TRBV5-1	TRBJ2-6	ASSFGGANGLT
TRBV6-1	TRBJ2-7	ASRRVAGSSYEQY
TRBV9	TRBJ1-2	ASSASGGGYGYT
TRBV4-3	TRBJ2-5	ASSQQVPSAGGETQY
TRBV29-1	TRBJ2-7	SVSGTGEEQY
TRBV7-3	TRBJ2-3	ASSTHHRAPSTDTQY
TRBV28	TRBJ1-1	ASSFRVTEAF
TRBV9	TRBJ1-2	ASSPIIGRDYGYT
TRBV28	TRBJ2-1	ASSLPGLAGYNEQF
TRBV19	TRBJ2-7	ASSSHRYEQY
TRBV6-5	TRBJ1-4	ASSPPGQLGEKLF
TRBV9	TRBJ2-3	ASSLRTSGADTQY
TRBV7-9	TRBJ1-5	AITLGTGRNQPQH
TRBV5-6	TRBJ2-7	ASSFGAGGSYEQY
TRBV7-9	TRBJ2-1	APASRDEQF
TRBV28	TRBJ1-2	ASSAWTPGGYT
TRBV29-1	TRBJ1-4	SVVLTGGNEKLF
TRBV2	TRBJ2-1	ASSRQLAGDNEQF
TRBV23-1	TRBJ2-3	ASSQRWQPSTDTQY
TRBV7-9	TRBJ1-3	ASSVGPILSGNTIY
TRBV7-2	TRBJ1-2	ASSHAGVRRDRLGYT
TRBV28	TRBJ2-7	ANTTRDSRKKEQY
TRBV7-2	TRBJ1-5	ASSLRGSNQPQH
TRBV5-1	TRBJ1-1	ASSFAGNTEAF
TRBV2	TRBJ2-5	ASSWSSGGAVETQY
TRBV6-5	TRBJ1-5	ASIFGGAGQPQH